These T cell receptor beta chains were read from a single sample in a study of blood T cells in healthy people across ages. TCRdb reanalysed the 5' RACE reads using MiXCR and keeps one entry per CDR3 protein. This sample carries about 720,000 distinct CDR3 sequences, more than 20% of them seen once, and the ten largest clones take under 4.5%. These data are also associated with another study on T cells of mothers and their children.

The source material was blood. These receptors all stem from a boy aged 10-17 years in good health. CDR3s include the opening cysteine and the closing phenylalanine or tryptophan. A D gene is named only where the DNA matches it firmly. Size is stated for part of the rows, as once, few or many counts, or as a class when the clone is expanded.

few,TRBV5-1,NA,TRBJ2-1,CASSGRASRNEQFF,TGCGCCAGCAGTGGTAGGGCTTCGAGAAATGAGCAGTTCTTC
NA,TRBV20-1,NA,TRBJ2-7,CSARTPGSGSYEQYF,TGCAGTGCTAGGACCCCAGGGTCAGGGTCCTACGAGCAGTACTTC
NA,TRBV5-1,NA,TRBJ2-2,CASNSALITGELFF,TGCGCCAGCAATAGCGCATTAATCACCGGGGAGCTGTTTTTT
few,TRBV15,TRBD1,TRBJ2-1,CATSSSPGTVYERYF,TGTGCCACCAGCAGCTCACCCGGGACAGTCTACGAGCGGTACTTC
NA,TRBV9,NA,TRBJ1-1,CASSVGVRVTEAFF,TGTGCCAGCAGCGTAGGGGTCAGGGTCACTGAAGCTTTCTTT
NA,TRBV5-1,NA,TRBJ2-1,CASSPTTDRNEQFF,TGCGCCAGCAGCCCCACCACCGACAGGAATGAGCAGTTCTTC
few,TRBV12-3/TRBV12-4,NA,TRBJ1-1,CASSLATDREAFF,TGTGCCAGCAGTTTAGCTACCGACAGGGAAGCTTTCTTT
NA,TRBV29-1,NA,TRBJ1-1,CSVAWGVEPTEAFF,TGCAGCGTTGCCTGGGGGGTTGAGCCCACTGAAGCTTTCTTT
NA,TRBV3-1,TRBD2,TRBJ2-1,CASRLAVYNEQFF,TGTGCCAGCCGACTAGCGGTTTACAATGAGCAGTTCTTC
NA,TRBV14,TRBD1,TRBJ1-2,CASSQTPGQGIIYGYTF,TGTGCCAGCAGCCAAACCCCGGGACAGGGAATCATCTATGGCTACACCTTC
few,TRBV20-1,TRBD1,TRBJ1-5,CSAKTGGAYNQPQHF,TGCAGTGCTAAGACAGGGGGCGCTTACAATCAGCCCCAGCATTTT
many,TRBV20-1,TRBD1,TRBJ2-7,CSAGLGQPQGEQYF,TGCAGTGCTGGACTGGGACAGCCCCAAGGCGAGCAGTACTTC
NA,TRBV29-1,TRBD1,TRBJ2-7,CSVDPGQGSYEQYF,TGCAGCGTTGACCCGGGACAGGGGTCCTACGAGCAGTACTTC
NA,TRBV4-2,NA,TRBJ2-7,CASSQGRDTFYEQYF,TGTGCCAGCAGCCAAGGCCGGGACACGTTCTACGAGCAGTACTTC
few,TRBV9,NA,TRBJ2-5,CASSRTPSQETQYF,TGTGCCAGCAGCCGGACACCTAGCCAAGAGACCCAGTACTTC
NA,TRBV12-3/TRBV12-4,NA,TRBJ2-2,CASSDAGITGELFF,TGTGCCAGCAGCGACGCAGGGATCACCGGGGAGCTGTTTTTT
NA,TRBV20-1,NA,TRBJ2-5,CSARVRRGETQYF,TGCAGTGCTAGAGTGAGGCGAGGAGAGACCCAGTACTTC
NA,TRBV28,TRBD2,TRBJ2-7,CASRSGGPSYEQYF,TGTGCCAGCAGGAGCGGGGGGCCTTCCTACGAGCAGTACTTC
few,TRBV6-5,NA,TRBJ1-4,CASRWTVNNEKLFF,TGTGCCAGCAGGTGGACAGTTAATAATGAAAAACTGTTTTTT
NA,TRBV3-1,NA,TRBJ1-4,CASSHSDSRGKLFF,TGTGCCAGCAGCCATTCGGACAGTCGGGGAAAACTGTTTTTT
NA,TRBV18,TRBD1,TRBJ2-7,CASSRPDRGTSYEQYF,TGTGCCAGCTCACGCCCGGACAGGGGGACCTCCTACGAGCAGTACTTC
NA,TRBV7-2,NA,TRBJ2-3,CASSLSLTDTQYF,TGTGCCAGCAGCTTATCCCTTACAGATACGCAGTATTTT
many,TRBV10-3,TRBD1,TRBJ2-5,CAISAGTGQETQYF,TGTGCCATCAGTGCCGGGACAGGGCAGGAGACCCAGTACTTC
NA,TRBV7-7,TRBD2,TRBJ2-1,CASSPPGASGNEQFF,TGTGCTAGCAGCCCCCCGGGAGCTAGCGGGAATGAGCAGTTCTTC
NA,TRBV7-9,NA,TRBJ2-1,CASSPLGGTNPYNEQFF,TGTGCCAGCAGCCCTTTGGGGGGGACAAACCCATACAATGAGCAGTTCTTC
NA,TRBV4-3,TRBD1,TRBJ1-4,CASSQGVYRGDEKLFF,TGCGCCAGCAGCCAAGGGGTATACAGGGGGGATGAAAAACTGTTTTTT
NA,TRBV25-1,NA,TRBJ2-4,CASSVYGRGGQNIQYF,TGTGCCAGCAGTGTGTACGGCAGGGGGGGACAAAACATTCAGTACTTC
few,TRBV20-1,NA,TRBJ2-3,CSALKGFTDTQYF,TGCAGTGCCCTAAAGGGGTTCACAGATACGCAGTATTTT
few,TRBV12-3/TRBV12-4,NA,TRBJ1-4,CASSLSDQGMREKLFF,TGTGCCAGCAGTTTATCCGATCAGGGGATGCGGGAAAAACTGTTTTTT
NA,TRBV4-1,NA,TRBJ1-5,CASSHRNQPQHF,TGCGCCAGCAGCCATCGGAATCAGCCCCAGCATTTT
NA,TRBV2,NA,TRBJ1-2,CASSVRQPNYGYTF,TGTGCCAGCAGTGTAAGGCAGCCTAACTATGGCTACACCTTC
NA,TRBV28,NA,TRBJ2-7,CASGETDTIYEQYF,TGTGCCAGCGGGGAGACGGACACTATCTACGAGCAGTACTTC
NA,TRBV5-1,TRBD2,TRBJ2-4,CASSLGLAGAAKNIQYF,TGCGCCAGCAGCTTGGGGCTAGCGGGAGCGGCCAAAAACATTCAGTACTTC
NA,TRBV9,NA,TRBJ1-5,CASSVDPGKDQPQHF,TGTGCCAGCAGCGTAGACCCGGGGAAAGATCAGCCCCAGCATTTT
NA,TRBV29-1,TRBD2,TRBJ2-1,CSVLGLAGANEQFF,TGCAGCGTCTTAGGACTAGCGGGAGCGAATGAGCAGTTCTTC
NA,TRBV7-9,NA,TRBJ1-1,CASLRVPSEAFF,TGTGCCAGCCTTAGGGTCCCCTCTGAAGCTTTCTTT
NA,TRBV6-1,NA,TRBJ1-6,CASSRNPWGTRMDSPLHF,TGTGCCAGCAGTCGAAACCCGTGGGGAACGCGCATGGATTCACCCCTCCACTTT
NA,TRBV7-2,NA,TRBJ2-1,CASSLATVEQFF,TGTGCCAGCAGCCTAGCGACGGTTGAGCAGTTCTTC
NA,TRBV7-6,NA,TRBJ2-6,CASMPRGSGANVLTF,TGTGCCAGTATGCCACGGGGCTCTGGGGCCAACGTCCTGACTTTC
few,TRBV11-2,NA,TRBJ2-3,CASSLVNTQYF,TGTGCCAGCAGCTTAGTGAATACGCAGTATTTT
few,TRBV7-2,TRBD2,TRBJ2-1,CASSLIGGEQFF,TGTGCCAGCAGCTTAATCGGGGGGGAGCAGTTCTTC
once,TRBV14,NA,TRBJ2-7,CASSPARWAFYEQYF,TGTGCCAGCAGTCCTGCTAGGTGGGCCTTCTACGAGCAGTACTTC
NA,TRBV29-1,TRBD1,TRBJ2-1,CSLDRGTNNEQFF,TGCAGCCTGGACAGGGGGACAAACAATGAGCAGTTCTTC
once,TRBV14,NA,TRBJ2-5,CASSQERETLYF,TGTGCCAGCAGCCAAGAACGGGAGACCCTGTACTTC
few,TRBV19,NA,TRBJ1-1,CASSIVGGTEAFF,TGTGCCAGTAGTATAGTGGGGGGGACTGAAGCTTTCTTT
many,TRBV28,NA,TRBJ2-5,CASSSTNQETQYF,TGTGCCAGCAGTTCCACAAACCAAGAGACCCAGTACTTC
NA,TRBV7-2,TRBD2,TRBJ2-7,CASTLAGEIVQYF,TGTGCCAGCACCTTAGCGGGAGAAATTGTGCAGTACTTC
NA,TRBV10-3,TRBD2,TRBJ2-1,CAISDLAAINEQFF,TGTGCCATCAGTGACCTAGCGGCAATCAATGAGCAGTTCTTC